This record looks at one TCR beta chain sequence and its context. This study enrolled people aged about 18 to 95 from under 25 US geographic areas. Participant-given clinical history determined each cohort assignment. Up to 2 weeks before entering the study, exposed participants had met a COVID-19 case. The data were produced by immunoSEQ multiplex PCR, yet TCRdb's version contains in-frame clones alone and is incomplete. The sample shows 150,000 to 200,000 clones, around 80% of them seen only once. From germline, CDR1 is MNHEY and CDR2 SMNVEV (reference sequence). Trimming took 2 bases from V and 2 from J, leaving 12 bases between them. There are 15 residues in the CDR3. These data belong to a study of blood T cell repertoires in COVID-19. About the research overall: Acute-phase and convalescent COVID-19 samples originated in the United States, Italy and Spain.

The specimen was PBMCs or T cells enriched from blood (not recorded which). This sequence originates from a man aged 70-80 years who had been exposed to COVID-19. This chain uses TRBV27 with TRBJ1-2; D possibly corresponds to TRBD1 (5 bases). CDR3 sequence (DNA): TGTGCCAGCAGTTTAATAGGGGCAATCAACTATGGCTACACCTTC. Amino acid sequence: CASSLIGAINYGYTF.